This T cell receptor beta chain comes out of a study of control samples from healthy donors and cancer patients. The germline CDR1 and CDR2 sequences are MNHEY and SMNVEV (reference sequence). The CDR3 consists of 15 residues. J lost 4 bases, V lost 5 bases, and 7 bases had no gene match. The data were produced by immunoSEQ multiplex PCR, yet TCRdb's version contains in-frame clones alone and is incomplete. Here the sample spans 100,000 or so clones, around nine tenths being singletons. This chain connects TRBV27 to TRBJ2-2; 7 nucleotides agree with TRBD2. What was sequenced was blood. The TCR originated in a man in his thirties or forties in good health. The CDR3 protein is CASSPPGRGTGELFF. CDR3 DNA: TGTGCCAGCAGTCCCCCGGGGAGGGGCACCGGGGAGCTGTTTTTT.